The TCR beta chain described here comes from a study of T-cell reconstitution after alpha-beta-depleted transplantation in children. It was with unique molecular identifiers that the TCRbeta library was prepared. Using its own MiXCR run on the PCR reads, TCRdb lists one record per CDR3 protein. This sample yields hundreds of thousands of distinct CDR3 sequences, of which under 30% are seen a single time; about 4.8% belongs to the top ten. Germline V CDR1 and CDR2: DFQATT, SNEGSKA (reference sequence). This CDR3 has 16 residues. Trimming shortened V by 0 bases and J by 8 bases, and 20 bases separated the two germline ends.

The chain has TRBV20-1 and TRBJ2-1; weak D call: TRBD2 (5 bases). This material consisted of PBMCs, mostly from graft donor cells, taken 360 days after TCRalphabeta/CD19-depleted stem cell transplant. This clonotype was obtained from a female patient between 2 and 10 years old who had a stem cell transplant for congenital amegakaryocytic thrombocytopenia, so the T cells may come from the graft donor. The CDR3: CSARDPAASRTDEQFF. DNA for the CDR3: TGCAGTGCTAGAGACCCGGCGGCTAGCAGGACGGATGAGCAGTTCTTC.